What follows are 6 T cell receptor beta chains derived from one specimen sequenced in a study of T cells in tuberculosis (dated by TCRdb to 2017 to 2018). The library was generated by the immunoSEQ multiplex PCR assay. TCRdb took this table from immuneACCESS and kept in-frame rearrangements with V and J called. Such tables lack part of the clones; where checked against another copy, unresolved V genes explain under half of the gap, and the rest is unexplained. This sample gives roughly 41,000 clones in total; 90% to 95% of them show up just once. The top ten clones comprise 9% to 13% of the sample. Sequencing input: PBMCs. The receptors originated from a donor aged 10-29 years with latent tuberculosis or without tuberculosis infection. Some clones in this sample may be carry-over from other donors' samples.

V is TRBV11-2 and J is TRBJ2-7; maybe TRBD1 (6 bases). Germline CDR1 is SGHAT and CDR2 is FQNNGV. The V gene lost 5 bases and the J gene lost 2 bases, with 22 bases spanning the gap. There are 17 residues in the CDR3. The CDR3: CASSPLNRDKSTYEQYF. The DNA of the CDR3 is TGTGCCAGCAGCCCCCTCAACCGGGACAAGAGCACCTACGAGCAGTACTTC.

V and J are TRBV11-2 and TRBJ1-1; 12 nucleotides match TRBD1. Germline-derived CDR1 and CDR2 are SGHAT and FQNNGV. Trimming removed 6 bases from V and 4 bases from J; junction bases left unmatched: 6. This CDR3 is 15 amino acids long. CDR3 nucleotides: TGTGCCAGCAGGGGACAGGGGGCGAAGGGCACTGAAGCTTTCTTT. It encodes CASRGQGAKGTEAFF. Looking up the rest from reference TRBV11-2 and TRBJ1-1 gives the full variable domain: EAGVAQSPRYKIIEKRQSVAFWCNPISGHATLYWYQQILGQGPKLLIQFQNNGVVDDSQLPKDRFSAERLKGVDSTLKIQPAKLEDSAVYLCASRGQGAKGTEAFFGQGTRLTVV.

This chain joins TRBV15 and TRBJ2-7; TRBD2 matches 13 bases. V dropped 7 bases and J dropped 4; count of bases not matched to a gene: 1. Germline assignment: CDR1 LNHNV and CDR2 YYDKDF (reference sequence). The CDR3 spans 13 residues. CDR3 in DNA: TGTGCCACCATGACTAGCGGGGGGTACGAGCAGTACGTC. Its protein product is CATMTSGGYEQYV.

This rearrangement joins TRBV11-2 to TRBJ2-1; 7 bases are shared with TRBD2. The germline gives CDR1 SGHAT, CDR2 FQNNGV. CDR3 length: 16 amino acids. V shed 5 bases, J shed 2 bases, and the junction held 9 bases outside the gene matches. In nucleotides, the CDR3 is TGTGCCAGCAGCGGGGTCCGGGACTACCCCTACAATGAGCAGTTCTTC. Translating it yields CASSGVRDYPYNEQFF.

The table lists this clone with a count of one. The chain is built from TRBV29-1 and TRBJ2-4; D gene ambiguous. There are 13 residues in the CDR3. V lost 6 bases and J 1 base, leaving 10 bases between the germline ends. CDR1 is SQVTM and CDR2 is ANQGSEA in the germline V gene. The CDR3 region has the DNA TGCAGCGTCACTGGGCCGGCCAAAAACATTCAGTACTTC. It specifies CSVTGPAKNIQYF.

The V gene is TRBV5-1, the J gene TRBJ2-1, with 12 bases aligning to TRBD2. J lost 6 bases, V lost 3 bases, and 1 base had no gene match. Germline V gives CDR1 SGHRS, CDR2 YFSETQ. The CDR3 runs to 14 residues. The CDR3 DNA follows: TGCGCCAGCAGCTGGACTAGCGGGGCCAATGAGCAGTTCTTC. Its translation: CASSWTSGANEQFF. Variable domain in full (rest from reference TRBV5-1 and TRBJ2-1): KAGVTQTPRYLIKTRGQQVTLSCSPISGHRSVSWYQQTPGQGLQFLFEYFSETQRNKGNFPGRFSGRQFSNSRSEMNVSTLELGDSALYLCASSWTSGANEQFFGPGTRLTVL.